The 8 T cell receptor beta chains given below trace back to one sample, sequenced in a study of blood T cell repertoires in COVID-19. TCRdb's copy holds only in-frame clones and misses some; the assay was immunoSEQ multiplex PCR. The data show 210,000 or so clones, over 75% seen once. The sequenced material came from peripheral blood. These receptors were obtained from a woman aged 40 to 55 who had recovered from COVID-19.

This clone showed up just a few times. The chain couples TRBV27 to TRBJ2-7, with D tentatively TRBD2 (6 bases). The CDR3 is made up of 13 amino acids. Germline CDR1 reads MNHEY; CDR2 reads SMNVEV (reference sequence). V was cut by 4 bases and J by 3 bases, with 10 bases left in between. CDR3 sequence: CASSSATSYEQYF. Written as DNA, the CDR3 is TGTGCCAGCAGTTCGGCGACTAGCTACGAGCAGTACTTC.

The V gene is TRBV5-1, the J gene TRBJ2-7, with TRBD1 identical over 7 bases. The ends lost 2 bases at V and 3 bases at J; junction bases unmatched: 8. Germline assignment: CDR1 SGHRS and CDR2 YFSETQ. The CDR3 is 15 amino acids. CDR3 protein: CASSLDGTVFYEQYF. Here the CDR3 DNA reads TGCGCCAGCAGCTTAGACGGGACAGTGTTCTACGAGCAGTACTTC.

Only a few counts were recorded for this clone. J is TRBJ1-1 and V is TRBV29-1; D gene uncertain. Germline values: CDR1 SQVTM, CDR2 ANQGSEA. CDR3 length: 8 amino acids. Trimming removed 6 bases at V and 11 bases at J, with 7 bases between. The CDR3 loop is CSVTGAFF. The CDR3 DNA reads TGCAGCGTGACCGGGGCTTTCTTT.

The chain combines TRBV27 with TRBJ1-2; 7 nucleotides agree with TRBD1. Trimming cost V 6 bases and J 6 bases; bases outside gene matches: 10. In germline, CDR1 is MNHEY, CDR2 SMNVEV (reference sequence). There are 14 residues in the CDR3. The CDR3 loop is CASSTLRGPDGYTF. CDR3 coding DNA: TGTGCCAGCAGCACGTTAAGGGGGCCAGATGGCTACACCTTC.

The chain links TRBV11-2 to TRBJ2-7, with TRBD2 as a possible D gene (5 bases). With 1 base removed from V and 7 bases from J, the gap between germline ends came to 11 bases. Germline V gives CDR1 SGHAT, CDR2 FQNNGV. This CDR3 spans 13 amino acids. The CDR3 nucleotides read TGTGCCAGCAGCTTAGTGGAGGACGGGGAGCAGTACTTC. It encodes CASSLVEDGEQYF.

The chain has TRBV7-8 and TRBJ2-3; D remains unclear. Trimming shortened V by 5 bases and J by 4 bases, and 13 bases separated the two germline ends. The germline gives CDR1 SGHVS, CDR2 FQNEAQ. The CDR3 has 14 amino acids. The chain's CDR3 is CASSLRSQPDTQYF. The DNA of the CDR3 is TGTGCCAGCAGCCTCAGGTCCCAGCCAGATACGCAGTATTTT. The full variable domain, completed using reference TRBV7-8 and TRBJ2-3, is GAGVSQSPRYKVAKRGQDVALRCDPISGHVSLFWYQQALGQGPEFLTYFQNEAQLDKSGLPSDRFFAERPEGSVSTLKIQRTQQEDSAVYLCASSLRSQPDTQYFGPGTRLTVL.

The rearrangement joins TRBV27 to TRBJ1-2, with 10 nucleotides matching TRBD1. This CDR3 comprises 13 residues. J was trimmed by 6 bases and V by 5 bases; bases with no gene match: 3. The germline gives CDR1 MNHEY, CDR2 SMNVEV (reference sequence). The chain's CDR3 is CASSEGQGDGYTF. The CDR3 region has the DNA TGTGCCAGCAGTGAAGGACAGGGGGATGGCTACACCTTC.

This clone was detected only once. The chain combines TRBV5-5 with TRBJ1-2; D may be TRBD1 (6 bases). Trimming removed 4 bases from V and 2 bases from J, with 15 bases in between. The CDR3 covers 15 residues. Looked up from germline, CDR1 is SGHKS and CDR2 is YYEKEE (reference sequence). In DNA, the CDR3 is TGTGCCAGCAGCCCCATGGCAGGGGAAAACTATGGCTACACCTTC. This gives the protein CASSPMAGENYGYTF.